These 20 T cell receptor beta chains were sequenced from one sample in a study of blood T cell repertoires in COVID-19. The method was immunoSEQ multiplex PCR; TCRdb's version includes in-frame clones alone and lacks a portion of them. The table has some 140,000 clones, 79% seen once. Sequenced: peripheral blood. Source of these receptors: a man in his fifties or sixties with acute or convalescent COVID-19.

V is TRBV2 and J is TRBJ1-4; 9 bases fit TRBD1. The CDR3 has 14 amino acids. Per germline, CDR1 SNHLY and CDR2 FYNNEI. With V trimmed by 1 base and J by 7 bases, 1 base remained unmatched. CDR3 nucleotide sequence: TGTGCCAGCAGTGAAGGGACAGGGGTTGAAAAACTGTTTTTT. Its translation is CASSEGTGVEKLFF.

A single count supports this clone. Other DNA sequences from this sample encode an identical CDR3 as well. The chain couples TRBV18 to TRBJ1-3; unclear D gene. V was pared by 6 bases and J by 0 bases, with 12 bases between. Germline V gene data show CDR1 as KGHSH and CDR2 as LQKENI. The CDR3 length is 15 residues. The CDR3 reads CASSPGGSSGNTIYF. The CDR3 DNA sequence: TGTGCCAGCTCCCCCGGAGGGAGCTCTGGAAACACCATATATTTT.

The chain has TRBV24-1 and TRBJ2-3; 7 bases are a match to TRBD1. V trimming: 9 bases; J trimming: 0 bases; junction bases outside the gene matches: 2. The CDR3 extends over 13 amino acids. Per germline, CDR1 KGHDR and CDR2 SFDVKD. The CDR3 protein is CATGDSSTDTQYF. CDR3 nucleotides: TGTGCCACCGGGGACAGCAGCACAGATACGCAGTATTTT.

The V and J genes are TRBV6-2 or TRBV6-3 and TRBJ2-5, with 7 positions matching TRBD2. Germline trimming cut 3 bases from V and 4 bases from J; bases unmatched to any gene: 8. Germline CDR1 MNHEY, CDR2 SVGEGT. This CDR3 contains 15 residues. As DNA, the CDR3 is TGTGCCAGCAGTTATGGGAGGGGAATCGGAGAGACCCAGTACTTC. It yields the protein CASSYGRGIGETQYF.

The chain combines TRBV5-4 with TRBJ2-7; TRBD2 matches 9 bases. Germline loops: CDR1 SGHNT, CDR2 YYREEE (reference sequence). Losses at the gene ends were 3 bases for V and 2 bases for J; bases not matched to a gene: 6. This CDR3 comprises 15 residues. The CDR3 DNA reads TGTGCCAGCAGCTCGCCGGGACTAGCTGCCTACGAGCAGTACTTC. Residues: CASSSPGLAAYEQYF.

V gene TRBV3-1 (or the pseudogene TRBV3-2) combines with J gene TRBJ1-1, with a possible D match to TRBD1 (6 bases). There are 15 residues in the CDR3. Germline lookup yields CDR1 LGHDT and CDR2 YNNKEL (reference sequence). V lost 4 bases to trimming and J lost 4 bases, with 16 bases between them. The CDR3 DNA reads TGTGCCAGCAGCCCTGGCGGGGGCGCGGGCACTGAAGCTTTCTTT. It encodes CASSPGGGAGTEAFF.

The genes are TRBV6-5 and TRBJ1-2; the match to TRBD1 covers 8 bases. Germline values: CDR1 MNHEY, CDR2 SVGAGI. The CDR3 totals 14 residues. V was clipped by 10 bases and J by 8 bases; unmatched bases: 15. The DNA of the CDR3 is TGTGCCACCCAGGGTGCAGGGGGCGCGTCCGGCTACACCTTC. This codes for CATQGAGGASGYTF.

The rearrangement uses TRBV3-1 (or the pseudogene TRBV3-2) and TRBJ2-3; TRBD1 matches 8 bases. Germline CDR1 and CDR2: LGHDT and YNNKEL (reference sequence). The CDR3 length is 16 residues. V trimming: 4 bases; J trimming: 5 bases; junction bases outside the gene matches: 11. The CDR3 DNA is TGTGCCAGCAGCCCCTACGAGACAGGGGCGGAAGATACGCAGTATTTT. This translates into CASSPYETGAEDTQYF.

This clone turned up a few times. The gene calls are TRBV19 and TRBJ2-2; tentatively, D is TRBD1 (6 bases). This CDR3 spans 15 amino acids. Trimming cost V 6 bases and J 4 bases, with 15 bases left between them. Germline CDR1 LNHDA, CDR2 SQIVND (reference sequence). For the CDR3, the DNA is TGTGCCAGTAGAGACATACCAGGGGCCACCGGGGAGCTGTTTTTT. Its protein product is CASRDIPGATGELFF.

The gene calls are TRBV19 and TRBJ1-2; 12 nucleotides agree with TRBD1. The V gene's germline CDR1 is LNHDA and CDR2 SQIVND (reference sequence). J was trimmed by 8 bases and V by 6 bases; bases with no gene match: 7. The CDR3 is 14 residues long. In DNA, the CDR3 is TGTGCCAGTAGGCCTCCGGGACAGGGGGCAGGCTACACCTTC. Encoded protein: CASRPPGQGAGYTF.

This clone was counted only a few times. The genes are TRBV5-4 and TRBJ1-4; D may be TRBD1 (5 bases). The germline V and J ends were trimmed by 0 bases and 8 bases, with 11 bases remaining between them. Germline lookup yields CDR1 SGHNT and CDR2 YYREEE (reference sequence). CDR3 length: 14 amino acids. In nucleotides, the CDR3 is TGTGCCAGCAGCTTGGGCGGGGGTCGGGAAAAACTGTTTTTT. It is translated as CASSLGGGREKLFF.

V is TRBV24-1 and J is TRBJ2-1; 9 nucleotides align to TRBD2. After removal of 1 base from V and 0 bases from J, the junction contained 0 bases not matched to a gene. This CDR3 is built from 16 residues. From germline, CDR1 is KGHDR and CDR2 SFDVKD. The CDR3 DNA follows: TGTGCCACCAGTGATTTTAGCGGGAGCTCCTACAATGAGCAGTTCTTC. This encodes CATSDFSGSSYNEQFF.

This clone was recorded a few times. The chain carries TRBV9 and TRBJ1-2, with 10 bases lining up with TRBD1. The V gene's germline CDR1 is SGDLS and CDR2 YYNGEE. The V segment lost 4 bases and the J segment 1 base; nucleotides outside the gene matches: 4. The CDR3 totals 15 residues. The CDR3 sequence: CASSKGTGVNYGYTF. The DNA for the CDR3 is TGTGCCAGCAGCAAGGGGACAGGGGTTAACTATGGCTACACCTTC.

The V and J genes are TRBV5-1 and TRBJ2-1; the match to TRBD2 covers 7 bases. CDR1 is SGHRS, CDR2 YFSETQ, per germline. The CDR3 is made up of 14 amino acids. The V and J ends lost 0 bases and 6 bases, in that order; junction bases with no gene match: 3. CDR3 coding DNA: TGCGCCAGCAGCTTGGAAGCTAGCGGCAATGAGCAGTTCTTC. Translation gives CASSLEASGNEQFF.

This rearrangement joins TRBV2 to TRBJ2-2; D is ambiguous. The CDR3 is made up of 12 amino acids. With 9 bases removed from V and 4 bases from J, the gap between germline ends came to 9 bases. Germline CDR1 is SNHLY and CDR2 is FYNNEI. CDR3 sequence: CASRDSTGELFF. For the CDR3, the DNA is TGTGCCAGTCGCGATTCCACCGGGGAGCTGTTTTTT.

The rearrangement links TRBV28 to TRBJ2-3; 7 bases agree with TRBD2. CDR1 and CDR2 from the germline V gene are MDHEN and SYDVKM. The length of the CDR3 is 14 residues. V shed 7 bases and J 0 bases; nucleotides not matched to a gene: 4. The CDR3 is CASTSGASTDTQYF. CDR3 coding DNA: TGTGCCAGCACTAGCGGAGCTAGCACAGATACGCAGTATTTT.

The chain joins TRBV27 to TRBJ2-2; no clear D. Germline V gene data show CDR1 as MNHEY and CDR2 as SMNVEV (reference sequence). This CDR3 contains 13 residues. Deletions cut 2 bases from V and 4 bases from J, with 5 bases between. The CDR3 DNA sequence: TGTGCCAGCAGTTTACTTCGCACCGGGGAGCTGTTTTTT. It yields the protein CASSLLRTGELFF.

The sample holds one count of this clone. The chain carries TRBV7-2 and TRBJ1-4; D unclear. The V gene's germline CDR1 is SGHTA and CDR2 FQGNSA. V lost 0 bases and J 8 bases, leaving 16 bases between the germline ends. The CDR3 is 16 amino acids. CDR3 bases: TGTGCCAGCAGCTTAGCGGGGAGGGCAGGAGGGGAAAAACTGTTTTTT. Protein sequence: CASSLAGRAGGEKLFF.

This chain joins TRBV6-5 and TRBJ2-5; 8 bases are a match to TRBD1. Germline values: CDR1 MNHEY, CDR2 SVGAGI. This CDR3 has 13 residues. The V segment lost 2 bases and the J segment 4 bases; nucleotides outside the gene matches: 0. CDR3 region: CASSYDRGETQYF. For the CDR3, the DNA is TGTGCCAGCAGTTACGACAGGGGAGAGACCCAGTACTTC.

The chain uses TRBV28 and TRBJ1-5; perhaps TRBD1 as D (6 bases). Germline V gene sequence: CDR1 MDHEN, CDR2 SYDVKM. The CDR3 extends over 13 amino acids. V lost 4 bases, J lost 2 bases, and 6 bases lay in between. CDR3 sequence (DNA): TGTGCCAGCAGTTACAGGGGCAATCAGCCCCAGCATTTT. It codes for CASSYRGNQPQHF.